The rows below give T cell receptor beta chains drawn from one sample of a study of blood T cell repertoires in COVID-19. Data came from immunoSEQ multiplex PCR; TCRdb stores just in-frame clones and leaves some out. Seen here are hundreds of thousands of clones, 65% to 90% observed once, and the top ten hold over 1.5%. Sequences were obtained from PBMCs or T cells enriched from blood (not recorded which). The receptor source for this set is a man between 40 and 49 years old who had recovered from COVID-19. Each CDR3 is given with its conserved first and last residue. D genes are given only for firm matches. Size is stated for part of the rows, as once, few or many counts, or as a class when the clone is expanded.

d_call: NA
clone_size: NA
v_call: TRBV3-1/TRBV3-2
j_call: TRBJ2-1
cdr3_nt: TGTGCCAGCAGCCAAGGCGGTATCAGCATATTATACAATGAGCAGTTCTTC
cdr3_aa: CASSQGGISILYNEQFF

d_call: TRBD2
clone_size: NA
v_call: TRBV27
j_call: TRBJ2-1
cdr3_nt: TGTGCCAGCAGTTTAACTAGCGGGAGCTCCTACAATGAGCAGTTCTTC
cdr3_aa: CASSLTSGSSYNEQFF

d_call: NA
clone_size: NA
v_call: TRBV28
j_call: TRBJ2-7
cdr3_nt: TGTGCCAGCAGGGCGGGCACACTCGTCTCCTACGAGCAGTACTTC
cdr3_aa: CASRAGTLVSYEQYF

d_call: TRBD2
clone_size: NA
v_call: TRBV15
j_call: TRBJ2-7
cdr3_nt: TGTGCCACCAGCAGAGACGGGGGGAGAGAAGAGTACTTC
cdr3_aa: CATSRDGGREEYF

d_call: NA
clone_size: NA
v_call: TRBV18
j_call: TRBJ1-2
cdr3_nt: TGTGCCAGCTCCCGCGACGGACAGTTTGGCTACACCTTC
cdr3_aa: CASSRDGQFGYTF

d_call: NA
clone_size: NA
v_call: TRBV19
j_call: TRBJ1-6
cdr3_nt: TGTGCCAGTAGTTCGGACTCGGGCCGCGGTTCACCCCTCCACTTT
cdr3_aa: CASSSDSGRGSPLHF

d_call: TRBD2
clone_size: NA
v_call: TRBV7-6
j_call: TRBJ2-2
cdr3_nt: TGTGCCAGCAGCTTAGCCACTCTCGGGCTAGCGGGTAACACCGGGGAGCTGTTTTTT
cdr3_aa: CASSLATLGLAGNTGELFF

d_call: NA
clone_size: NA
v_call: TRBV11-2
j_call: TRBJ1-4
cdr3_nt: TGTGCCAGCAGCCTCGGGTGGGCTAATGAAAAACTGTTTTTT
cdr3_aa: CASSLGWANEKLFF

d_call: NA
clone_size: few
v_call: TRBV7-9
j_call: TRBJ1-2
cdr3_nt: TGTGCCAGCAGCTTTTGGGAGTCTAACTATGGCTACACCTTC
cdr3_aa: CASSFWESNYGYTF

d_call: NA
clone_size: NA
v_call: TRBV4-2
j_call: TRBJ1-3
cdr3_nt: TGTGCCAGCAGCCAAGAGCGATATAACTCTGGAAACACCATATATTTT
cdr3_aa: CASSQERYNSGNTIYF

d_call: TRBD1
clone_size: NA
v_call: TRBV24-1
j_call: TRBJ1-2
cdr3_nt: TGTGCCACCAGTGATGGGGACAGCGCCTCTAACTATGGCTACACCTTC
cdr3_aa: CATSDGDSASNYGYTF

d_call: TRBD2
clone_size: NA
v_call: TRBV11-2
j_call: TRBJ2-7
cdr3_nt: TGTGCCAGCAGCGCCCAGGCGGGAGCCGAGTACTTC
cdr3_aa: CASSAQAGAEYF

d_call: TRBD1
clone_size: NA
v_call: TRBV28
j_call: TRBJ2-7
cdr3_nt: TGTGCCAGCAGTCGACAGGGGCAGGGAAACTACGAGCAGTACTTC
cdr3_aa: CASSRQGQGNYEQYF

d_call: NA
clone_size: NA
v_call: TRBV10-3
j_call: TRBJ1-1
cdr3_nt: TGTGCCATCCGGAGGGAATTGAACACTGAAGCTTTCTTT
cdr3_aa: CAIRRELNTEAFF

d_call: TRBD1
clone_size: NA
v_call: TRBV4-1
j_call: TRBJ1-4
cdr3_nt: TGCGCCAGCAGCCAAGATGCCCAAGGGGGCGCGAAGGAAAAACTGTTTTTT
cdr3_aa: CASSQDAQGGAKEKLFF

d_call: NA
clone_size: NA
v_call: TRBV4-2
j_call: TRBJ2-2
cdr3_nt: TGTGCCAGCAGCCAAAACGTCAGGACAGAAAACACCGGGGAGCTGTTTTTT
cdr3_aa: CASSQNVRTENTGELFF

d_call: NA
clone_size: NA
v_call: TRBV19
j_call: TRBJ2-7
cdr3_nt: TGTGCCAGTAGTACTACTACAGGGTTGGTTTACGAGCAGTACTTC
cdr3_aa: CASSTTTGLVYEQYF

d_call: NA
clone_size: NA
v_call: TRBV11-2
j_call: TRBJ1-3
cdr3_nt: TGTGCCAGCAGCCTCGGGACTTTCGAAAACACCATATATTTT
cdr3_aa: CASSLGTFENTIYF